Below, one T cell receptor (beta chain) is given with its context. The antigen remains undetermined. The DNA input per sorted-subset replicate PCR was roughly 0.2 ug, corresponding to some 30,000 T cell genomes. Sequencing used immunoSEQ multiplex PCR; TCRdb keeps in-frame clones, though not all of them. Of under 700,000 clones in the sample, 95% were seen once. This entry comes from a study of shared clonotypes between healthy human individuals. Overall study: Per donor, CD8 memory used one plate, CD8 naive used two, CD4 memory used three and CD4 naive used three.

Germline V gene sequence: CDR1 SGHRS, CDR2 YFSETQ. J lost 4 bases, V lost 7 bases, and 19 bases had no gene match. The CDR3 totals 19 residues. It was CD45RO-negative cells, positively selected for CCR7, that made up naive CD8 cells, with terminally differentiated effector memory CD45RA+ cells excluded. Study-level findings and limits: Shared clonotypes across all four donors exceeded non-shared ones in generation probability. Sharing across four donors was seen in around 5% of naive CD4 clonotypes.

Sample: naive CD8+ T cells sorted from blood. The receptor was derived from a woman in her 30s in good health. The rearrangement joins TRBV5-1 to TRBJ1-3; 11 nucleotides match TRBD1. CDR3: CASWNRDRGSMRPGNTIYF. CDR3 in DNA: TGCGCCAGCTGGAACCGGGACAGGGGGTCGATGAGGCCCGGAAACACCATATATTTT. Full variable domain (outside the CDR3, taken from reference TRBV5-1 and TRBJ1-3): KAGVTQTPRYLIKTRGQQVTLSCSPISGHRSVSWYQQTPGQGLQFLFEYFSETQRNKGNFPGRFSGRQFSNSRSEMNVSTLELGDSALYLCASWNRDRGSMRPGNTIYFGEGSWLTVV.